These 8 T cell receptor beta chains were all obtained from the same sample, sequenced in a study of technical replicates of blood from a handful of donors. Measured with immunoSEQ multiplex PCR; TCRdb has only the in-frame clones, and not every one. The table has 99,000 or so clones, 95% seen once. Source material: T cells isolated from PBMCs. Every receptor here comes from a human donor in good health.

The chain links TRBV9 to TRBJ2-6; 7 nucleotides align to TRBD1. After removal of 3 bases from V and 0 bases from J, the junction contained 0 bases not matched to a gene. This CDR3 has 15 residues. Per the germline V gene, CDR1 is SGDLS and CDR2 is YYNGEE. This chain's CDR3 is CASSAGGSGANVLTF. The CDR3, as DNA: TGTGCCAGCAGCGCAGGGGGCTCTGGGGCCAACGTCCTGACTTTC. Based on the CDR3 plus reference TRBV9 and TRBJ2-6, the full variable domain is DSGVTQTPKHLITATGQRVTLRCSPRSGDLSVYWYQQSLDQGLQFLIQYYNGEERAKGNILERFSAQQFPDLHSELNLSSLELGDSALYFCASSAGGSGANVLTFGAGSRLTVL.

This chain uses TRBV10-2 with TRBJ1-1, with D tentatively TRBD1 (6 bases). The CDR3 has 11 residues. The ends were cut back, 3 bases at V and 8 bases at J, with 7 bases in the middle. Germline V lookup: CDR1 WSHSY, CDR2 SAAADI. CDR3 residues: CASSDQGEAFF. DNA for the CDR3: TGCGCCAGCAGTGACCAGGGGGAAGCTTTCTTT.

The chain combines TRBV5-4 with TRBJ1-3; 9 bases agree with TRBD1. This CDR3 is 15 amino acids long. With V trimmed by 4 bases and J by 2 bases, 4 bases remained unmatched. Looked up from germline, CDR1 is SGHNT and CDR2 is YYREEE (reference sequence). CDR3 protein: CASSTRQGAGNTIYF. Written as DNA, the CDR3 is TGTGCCAGCAGCACAAGACAGGGGGCTGGAAACACCATATATTTT.

The genes are TRBV5-4 and TRBJ1-2; 9 nucleotides match TRBD1. This CDR3 comprises 15 residues. Germline values: CDR1 SGHNT, CDR2 YYREEE (reference sequence). Losses at the gene ends were 4 bases for V and 5 bases for J; bases not matched to a gene: 9. CDR3 bases: TGTGCCAGCAGCGCGGGGGACAGGGAAGAATATGGCTACACCTTC. This encodes CASSAGDREEYGYTF.

The J gene is TRBJ1-2, the V gene TRBV6-4; D is unclear. Germline loops: CDR1 MRHNA, CDR2 SNTAGT. The CDR3 consists of 11 residues. Trimming pared 4 bases from V and 4 bases from J, leaving 4 bases between. The CDR3 nucleotides are TGTGCCAGCAGTGCAGGCTATGGCTACACCTTC. It yields the protein CASSAGYGYTF.

This chain joins TRBV4-1 and TRBJ2-7; D might be TRBD1 (5 bases). The CDR3 loop spans 15 amino acids. Germline values: CDR1 MGHRA, CDR2 YSYEKL. V gave up 3 bases and J gave up 0 bases, with 12 bases separating them. CDR3 residues: CASSHQQDSSYEQYF. The CDR3 bases are TGCGCCAGCAGCCATCAACAGGATAGCTCCTACGAGCAGTACTTC.

This clone was seen once. The chain carries TRBV6-1 and TRBJ2-5, with TRBD2 as a possible D gene (6 bases). Looked up from germline, CDR1 is MNHNS and CDR2 is SASEGT. This CDR3 is built from 13 residues. The ends were cut back, 6 bases at V and 4 bases at J, with 12 bases in the middle. Here the CDR3 reads CASSRTNTETQYF. CDR3 nucleotide sequence: TGTGCCAGCAGCCGGACTAACACAGAGACCCAGTACTTC.

The DNA of the CDR3 is TGTGCCAGCAGTGAAATTAGCGGGTACACAGATACGCAGTATTTT. It translates to CASSEISGYTDTQYF. V usage is TRBV2 and J usage is TRBJ2-3; 7 nucleotides align to TRBD2. This CDR3 is 15 amino acids long. Germline V gene lookup returns CDR1 SNHLY and CDR2 FYNNEI. V shed 2 bases and J 2 bases; nucleotides not matched to a gene: 4.